A single sample gave rise to the 21 T cell receptor beta chains below, sequenced in a study of T and B cells in COVID-19 patients. Multiplex PCR with BIOMED2 TRB-A/B primer pools amplified TRB rearrangements. TCRdb re-called the multiplex PCR reads through MiXCR, storing one row per CDR3 protein. The table has nearly 2,500 distinct CDR3 sequences, almost 25% seen once. Blood genomic DNA input for TRB amplification was about 240-500 ng. The material sequenced was blood. The receptors come from a human donor with active COVID-19.

This rearrangement joins TRBV24-1 to TRBJ2-3; TRBD1 might be the D (5 bases). Germline CDR1 is KGHDR and CDR2 is SFDVKD. CDR3 size: 16 residues. Trimming removed 3 bases at V and 0 bases at J, with 12 bases between. This chain's CDR3 is CATSDIARDSTDTQYF. CDR3 sequence (DNA): TGTGCCACCAGTGATATCGCCAGGGATAGCACAGATACGCAGTATTTT.

This clonotype came up many times. The V call is TRBV5-5, the J call TRBJ2-7, with D tentatively TRBD2 (5 bases). The V and J ends lost 3 bases and 6 bases respectively, with 13 bases between them. This CDR3 is 13 amino acids long. Germline V gives CDR1 SGHKS, CDR2 YYEKEE (reference sequence). The CDR3 sequence: CASSSNGVGEQYF. The CDR3 DNA is TGTGCCAGCAGCTCCAACGGGGTAGGCGAGCAGTACTTC. Supplemented by reference TRBV5-5 and TRBJ2-7, the full variable domain reads DAGVTQSPTHLIKTRGQQVTLRCSPISGHKSVSWYQQVLGQGPQFIFQYYEKEERGRGNFPDRFSARQFPNYSSELNVNALLLGDSALYLCASSSNGVGEQYFGPGTRLTVT.

This clonotype is medium-sized. The gene calls are TRBV29-1 and TRBJ2-1; TRBD1 or TRBD2 may be the D gene (7 bases each). V lost 4 bases and J lost 6, with 16 bases in between. Germline V gene lookup returns CDR1 SQVTM and CDR2 ANQGSEA. CDR3 length: 14 amino acids. CDR3 sequence: CSVADSGGGNEQFF. The DNA of the CDR3 is TGCAGCGTTGCGGACTCAGGGGGGGGCAATGAGCAGTTCTTC.

This clonotype was found a few times. The rearrangement joins TRBV18 to TRBJ1-1; a possible D gene is TRBD1 (6 bases). There are 13 residues in the CDR3. Per the germline V gene, CDR1 is KGHSH and CDR2 is LQKENI. V lost 6 bases to trimming and J lost 9 bases, with 17 bases between them. CDR3 bases: TGTGCCAGCTCTAAGCCGACAGGTTTGCAAGCTTTCTTT. This translates into CASSKPTGLQAFF.

This clonotype was recorded at least ten times. This chain uses TRBV4-3 with TRBJ2-7; 7 bases match TRBD1. V dropped 1 base and J dropped 2; count of bases not matched to a gene: 5. The germline V gene encodes CDR1 LGHNA and CDR2 YSLEER. CDR3 length equals 15 residues. CDR3 sequence (DNA): TGCGCCAGCAGCCAAGTTGTGACAGGGCCCTACGAGCAGTACTTC. Amino acid sequence: CASSQVVTGPYEQYF.

The chain is built from TRBV27 and TRBJ1-5; 9 bases align to TRBD1. The V segment lost 4 bases and the J segment 6 bases; nucleotides outside the gene matches: 13. CDR1 and CDR2 (germline): MNHEY, SMNVEV (reference sequence). CDR3 size: 17 residues. The CDR3: CASSSQVGQGVFQPQHF. CDR3 coding DNA: TGTGCCAGCAGTTCTCAGGTGGGACAGGGAGTCTTTCAGCCCCAGCATTTT.

In this sample, this clonotype is medium-sized. J is TRBJ2-1 and V is TRBV19, with a tentative D call TRBD1 (6 bases). Germline assignment: CDR1 LNHDA and CDR2 SQIVND (reference sequence). V was trimmed by 5 bases and J by 5 bases, leaving 10 bases between them. The CDR3 length is 13 residues. CDR3 sequence (DNA): TGTGCCAGTAGTTTGGCAGGGGACAATGAGCAGTTCTTC. As protein: CASSLAGDNEQFF.

This clonotype has at least ten counts. The chain joins TRBV18 to TRBJ2-2; D is possibly TRBD2 (5 bases). The CDR3 extends over 15 amino acids. V lost 3 bases, J lost 1 base, and 9 bases lay in between. CDR1 KGHSH and CDR2 LQKENI come from the germline V gene. CDR3 in amino acids: CASSPWGENTGELFF. In DNA form, the CDR3 reads TGTGCCAGCTCACCCTGGGGAGAGAACACCGGGGAGCTGTTTTTT. The full variable domain, completed using reference TRBV18 and TRBJ2-2, is NAGVMQNPRHLVRRRGQEARLRCSPMKGHSHVYWYRQLPEEGLKFMVYLQKENIIDESGMPKERFSAEFPKEGPSILRIQQVVRGDSAAYFCASSPWGENTGELFFGEGSRLTVL.

As to this clonotype: A much larger clone lies a single base off, so this may be a read error. The chain recombines TRBV7-4 with TRBJ2-7, with 10 bases fitting TRBD2. The CDR3 has 14 residues. Germline CDR1 is SGHVT and CDR2 is SQSDAQ. The ends lost 6 bases at V and 5 bases at J; junction bases unmatched: 7. CDR3 nucleotide sequence: TGTGCCAGCAGTCTTAGCGGGAGGTCGGACGAGCAGTACTTC. As protein: CASSLSGRSDEQYF.

The chain has TRBV28 and TRBJ2-1, with D possibly being TRBD1 or TRBD2 (5 bases each). The CDR3 consists of 15 residues. The germline V and J ends were trimmed by 6 bases and 4 bases, with 16 bases remaining between them. The V gene's germline CDR1 is MDHEN and CDR2 SYDVKM. The CDR3 protein is CASSLGETAYNEQFF. The CDR3 DNA reads as TGTGCCAGCAGCTTGGGGGAAACTGCTTACAATGAGCAGTTCTTC.

The rearrangement links TRBV5-6 to TRBJ2-3, with a weak D call TRBD2 (6 bases). In germline, CDR1 is SGHDT, CDR2 YYEEEE. This CDR3 contains 15 residues. Trimming cost V 4 bases and J 4 bases, with 16 bases left between them. DNA for the CDR3: TGTGCCAGCAGCACGCTGACTAGTAACGCAGATACGCAGTATTTT. Translation gives CASSTLTSNADTQYF.

This chain links TRBV5-6 with TRBJ2-2, with 8 bases that match TRBD1. The CDR3 is 15 residues long. With V trimmed by 6 bases and J by 6 bases, 10 bases remained unmatched. CDR1 is SGHDT, CDR2 YYEEEE, per germline. CDR3 sequence: CASKSGTGSSGELFF. The CDR3 nucleotides read TGTGCCAGCAAGTCCGGGACAGGATCTTCCGGGGAGCTGTTTTTT.

This clonotype was counted between two and nine times. V and J are TRBV18 and TRBJ2-7; TRBD2 agrees at 8 bases. This CDR3 contains 15 residues. Germline V gene lookup returns CDR1 KGHSH and CDR2 LQKENI. J lost 0 bases, V lost 3 bases, and 4 bases had no gene match. The CDR3 protein is CASSPVAGTSYEQYF. CDR3 nucleotide sequence: TGTGCCAGCTCACCGGTAGCGGGAACCTCCTACGAGCAGTACTTC. Using reference TRBV18 and TRBJ2-7 for the parts outside the CDR3, the full variable domain is NAGVMQNPRHLVRRRGQEARLRCSPMKGHSHVYWYRQLPEEGLKFMVYLQKENIIDESGMPKERFSAEFPKEGPSILRIQQVVRGDSAAYFCASSPVAGTSYEQYFGPGTRLTVT.

This clonotype is termed medium-sized. CDR3 in DNA: TGCAGCGTTTTGCCAGGTCGGAATCAGCCCCAGCATTTT. Its protein product is CSVLPGRNQPQHF. The chain is built from TRBV29-1 and TRBJ1-5; D is uncertain. Germline lookup yields CDR1 SQVTM and CDR2 ANQGSEA. V was trimmed by 5 bases and J by 4 bases, leaving 12 bases between them. The CDR3 runs to 13 residues.

This clonotype counts as medium-sized. The rearrangement joins TRBV6-5 to TRBJ2-6; D is possibly TRBD1 (6 bases). The CDR3 consists of 16 residues. Trimming stripped 6 bases from V and 0 bases from J, with 12 bases between. CDR1 is MNHEY and CDR2 is SVGAGI in the germline V gene. This chain's CDR3 is CASSDRLSSGANVLTF. CDR3 DNA: TGTGCCAGCAGCGACAGGTTGAGCTCTGGGGCCAACGTCCTGACTTTC.

The J gene is TRBJ1-3, the V gene TRBV20-1; TRBD1 might be the D (5 bases). The V and J ends lost 6 bases and 4 bases respectively, with 10 bases between them. Germline V CDR1 and CDR2: DFQATT, SNEGSKA (reference sequence). The CDR3 extends over 12 amino acids. The CDR3 nucleotides read TGCAGTGCAAGGGACGCAGGAAACACCATATATTTT. Translated, it gives CSARDAGNTIYF.

Comment on this clonotype: A much more abundant neighbour one base away suggests this may be a read error. In DNA form, the CDR3 reads TGCAGCGTTGTAAGTCCACTCCACAGCGGGACTGAAGCTTTCTTT. Its translation is CSVVSPLHSGTEAFF. The chain combines TRBV29-1 with TRBJ1-1; D is ambiguous. The V end was cut by 4 bases, the J end by 5 bases, with 20 bases between. CDR1 is SQVTM, CDR2 ANQGSEA, per germline. This CDR3 is built from 15 residues.

This clonotype turned up a few times. Its ends do not fully match the called genes, so a read error is possible. The chain has TRBV5-3 and TRBJ2-3; no clear D gene. TRBV5-3 is sorted into the ORF group, with uncertain function. This CDR3 spans 16 amino acids. The DNA for the CDR3 is TGCGCCAGCAGCTTGGCCCTAGTAGGTACCACAGATACGCAGTATTTT. It specifies CASSLALVGTTDTQYF.

The V call is TRBV7-9, the J call TRBJ2-7; 7 bases fit TRBD1. With 6 bases clipped from V and 3 bases from J, the junction kept 8 bases outside the gene matches. The CDR3 has 14 amino acids. Germline assignment: CDR1 SEHNR and CDR2 FQNEAQ (reference sequence). The chain's CDR3 is CASSSTGLGYEQYF. The CDR3 DNA reads as TGTGCCAGCAGTTCGACAGGGCTGGGCTACGAGCAGTACTTC.

The chain couples TRBV19 to TRBJ1-5, with 8 positions matching TRBD1. Trimming took 6 bases from V and 7 from J; bases not matched to a gene: 17. The CDR3 length is 17 residues. Germline-derived CDR1 and CDR2 are LNHDA and SQIVND (reference sequence). CDR3 nucleotide sequence: TGTGCCAGTAGCAGCCCCCCCTCGCAGGGGGCGAGACAGCCCCAGCATTTT. It specifies CASSSPPSQGARQPQHF.

The chain couples TRBV12-3 or TRBV12-4 to TRBJ2-7, with 7 bases identical to TRBD1. V lost 3 bases and J lost 6; bases outside the gene matches: 11. This CDR3 has 15 residues. The CDR3 DNA sequence: TGTGCCAGCAGTTTGAGGGACAGAAGTCTTCGCGAGCAGTACTTC. Residues: CASSLRDRSLREQYF.